Below, 14 T cell receptor beta chains from the same sample are listed, as sequenced in a study of blood T cell repertoires in COVID-19. Sequencing used immunoSEQ multiplex PCR; TCRdb keeps in-frame clones, though not all of them. The data show some 230,000 clones, about 80% seen once. Sequenced: peripheral blood. The receptors here all came from a woman between 25 and 40 years old who had recovered from COVID-19.

This clone showed up just once. V is TRBV24-1 and J is TRBJ2-5, with 12 bases matching TRBD2. Germline V gene lookup returns CDR1 KGHDR and CDR2 SFDVKD. J gave up 2 bases and V 4 bases, and 7 bases lay outside the gene matches. CDR3 length equals 17 residues. The CDR3 reads CATSEAGTSGLQETQYF. The CDR3 bases are TGTGCCACCAGTGAGGCTGGGACTAGCGGGCTACAAGAGACCCAGTACTTC.

The chain employs TRBV6-5 and TRBJ2-5; weak D call: TRBD2 (5 bases). This CDR3 contains 14 residues. Germline V gene sequence: CDR1 MNHEY, CDR2 SVGAGI. V lost 5 bases to trimming and J lost 2 bases, with 12 bases between them. The CDR3 region is CASSTGLLQETQYF. CDR3 DNA: TGTGCCAGCAGTACCGGACTGCTACAAGAGACCCAGTACTTC.

J is TRBJ1-2 and V is TRBV6-5; TRBD1 matches at 7 bases. The CDR3 extends over 14 amino acids. CDR1 and CDR2 from the germline V gene are MNHEY and SVGAGI. V dropped 7 bases and J dropped 1; count of bases not matched to a gene: 6. CDR3 sequence reads: CASKLTGNNYGYTF. The CDR3 DNA reads as TGTGCCAGCAAATTGACAGGGAATAACTATGGCTACACCTTC.

The V gene is TRBV2, the J gene TRBJ1-2, with no clear D. The V gene's germline CDR1 is SNHLY and CDR2 FYNNEI. V shed 7 bases and J shed 10 bases, with 7 bases lying between them. The CDR3 sequence is 9 residues long. The CDR3 loop reads CASILPYTF. CDR3 coding DNA: TGTGCCAGCATTCTCCCCTACACCTTC.

The chain combines TRBV13 with TRBJ2-1, with 9 bases identical to TRBD1. This CDR3 has 15 residues. The V and J ends lost 7 bases and 5 bases, in that order; junction bases with no gene match: 9. In germline, CDR1 is PRHDT, CDR2 FYEKMQ (reference sequence). Here the CDR3 reads CASTSDRGRHNEQFF. The CDR3 nucleotides read TGTGCCAGCACCTCGGACAGGGGTCGACACAATGAGCAGTTCTTC.

This chain links TRBV28 with TRBJ1-1; maybe TRBD1 (6 bases). From germline, CDR1 is MDHEN and CDR2 SYDVKM. The V end was cut by 8 bases, the J end by 6 bases, with 22 bases between. This CDR3 spans 15 amino acids. In nucleotides, the CDR3 is TGTGCCAGCGTATCCCGGGACATTGGGCGAGCTGAAGCTTTCTTT. It codes for CASVSRDIGRAEAFF.

This clone was seen more than once but under ten times. The chain uses TRBV5-1 and TRBJ1-3; 8 bases align to TRBD1. Germline V gene sequence: CDR1 SGHRS, CDR2 YFSETQ. J lost 9 bases, V lost 4 bases, and 6 bases had no gene match. CDR3 size: 13 residues. The CDR3 protein is CASSPRTGRTIYF. The DNA for the CDR3 is TGCGCCAGCAGCCCCCGGACAGGGCGCACCATATATTTT.

CDR3 DNA: TGTGCCAGCAGCGCTGACAGGGGAGAACAGCCCCAGCATTTT. This translates into CASSADRGEQPQHF. The chain recombines TRBV5-4 with TRBJ1-5, with 8 bases lining up with TRBD1. The CDR3 has 14 residues. Germline CDR1 SGHNT, CDR2 YYREEE (reference sequence). Trimming removed 4 bases from V and 7 bases from J; junction bases left unmatched: 7. Together with reference TRBV5-4 and TRBJ1-5, the CDR3 gives the full variable domain: ETGVTQSPTHLIKTRGQQVTLRCSSQSGHNTVSWYQQALGQGPQFIFQYYREEENGRGNFPPRFSGLQFPNYSSELNVNALELDDSALYLCASSADRGEQPQHFGDGTRLSIL.

The rearrangement joins TRBV28 to TRBJ1-1, with D possibly matching TRBD1 (6 bases). There are 12 residues in the CDR3. The V end lost 4 bases, the J end lost 13 bases, and 16 bases lay between the germline ends. The V gene's germline CDR1 is MDHEN and CDR2 SYDVKM. The CDR3 spells CASSSPGHKVFF. The CDR3, as DNA: TGTGCCAGCAGTTCACCGGGACATAAAGTTTTCTTT. Based on the CDR3 plus reference TRBV28 and TRBJ1-1, the full variable domain is DVKVTQSSRYLVKRTGEKVFLECVQDMDHENMFWYRQDPGLGLRLIYFSYDVKMKEKGDIPEGYSVSREKKERFSLILESASTNQTSMYLCASSSPGHKVFFGQGTRLTVV.

The rearrangement links TRBV27 to TRBJ2-7, with D maybe TRBD1 (6 bases). The germline gives CDR1 MNHEY, CDR2 SMNVEV (reference sequence). Trimming left V 3 bases short and J 2 bases short, with 11 bases between. This CDR3 has 14 amino acids. CDR3 amino acids: CASSFRAGAYEQYF. As DNA, the CDR3 is TGTGCCAGCAGTTTCCGCGCAGGGGCCTACGAGCAGTACTTC.

The V gene is TRBV9, the J gene TRBJ1-1; no clear D gene. The CDR3 totals 15 residues. The ends were cut back, 4 bases at V and 1 base at J, with 14 bases in the middle. The germline gives CDR1 SGDLS, CDR2 YYNGEE. CDR3 protein: CASSPRTNTNTEAFF. DNA for the CDR3: TGTGCCAGCAGCCCCCGCACAAATACGAACACTGAAGCTTTCTTT.

The chain carries TRBV10-3 and TRBJ1-2; D is perhaps TRBD1 (6 bases). The germline V gene encodes CDR1 ENHRY and CDR2 SYGVKD. Trimming left V 11 bases short and J 6 bases short, with 13 bases between. This CDR3 has 11 residues. The CDR3, as DNA: TGTGCCGTACAGGGACGCCATGGCTACACCTTC. This sequence encodes CAVQGRHGYTF.

The table lists this clone with many counts. The rearrangement joins TRBV10-3 to TRBJ1-2; D gene ambiguous. The CDR3 spans 13 residues. Per germline, CDR1 ENHRY and CDR2 SYGVKD. V was clipped by 9 bases and J by 8 bases, with 19 bases between them. The CDR3 bases are TGTGCCATTTCGGGTGACGGTCTGTCGGGCTACACCTTC. Amino acids: CAISGDGLSGYTF.

The V and J genes are TRBV6-5 and TRBJ2-2, with 8 bases identical to TRBD1. This CDR3 region has 13 residues. Per germline, CDR1 MNHEY and CDR2 SVGAGI. J gave up 7 bases and V 6 bases, and 4 bases lay outside the gene matches. The CDR3 reads CASRRTGNGELFF. CDR3 nucleotide sequence: TGTGCCAGCAGAAGGACAGGGAACGGGGAGCTGTTTTTT.